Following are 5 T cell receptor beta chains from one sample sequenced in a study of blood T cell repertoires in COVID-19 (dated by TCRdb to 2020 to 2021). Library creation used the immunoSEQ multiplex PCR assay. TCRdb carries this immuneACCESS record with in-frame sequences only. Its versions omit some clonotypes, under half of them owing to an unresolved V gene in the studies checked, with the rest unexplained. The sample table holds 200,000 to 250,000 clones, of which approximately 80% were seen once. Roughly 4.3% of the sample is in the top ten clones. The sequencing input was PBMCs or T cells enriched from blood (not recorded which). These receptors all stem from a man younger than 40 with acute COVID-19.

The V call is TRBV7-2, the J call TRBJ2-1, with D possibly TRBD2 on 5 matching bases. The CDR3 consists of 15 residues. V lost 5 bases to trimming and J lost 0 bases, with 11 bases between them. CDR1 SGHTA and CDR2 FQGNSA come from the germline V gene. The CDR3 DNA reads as TGTGCCAGCAGCCGGGGATTGAGCTCCTACAATGAGCAGTTCTTC. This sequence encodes CASSRGLSSYNEQFF.

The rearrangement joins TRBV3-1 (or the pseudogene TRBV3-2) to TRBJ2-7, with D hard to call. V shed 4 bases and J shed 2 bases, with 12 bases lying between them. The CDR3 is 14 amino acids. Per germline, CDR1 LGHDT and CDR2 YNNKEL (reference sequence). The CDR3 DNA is TGTGCCAGCAGCCCCCTAGAATCGGCCTACGAGCAGTACTTC. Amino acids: CASSPLESAYEQYF.

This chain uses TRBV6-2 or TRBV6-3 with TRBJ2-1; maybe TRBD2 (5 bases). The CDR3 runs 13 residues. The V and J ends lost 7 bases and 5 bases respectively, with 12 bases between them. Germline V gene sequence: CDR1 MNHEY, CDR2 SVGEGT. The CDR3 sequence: CASTPLGNNEQFF. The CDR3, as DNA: TGTGCCAGCACCCCACTAGGGAACAATGAGCAGTTCTTC.

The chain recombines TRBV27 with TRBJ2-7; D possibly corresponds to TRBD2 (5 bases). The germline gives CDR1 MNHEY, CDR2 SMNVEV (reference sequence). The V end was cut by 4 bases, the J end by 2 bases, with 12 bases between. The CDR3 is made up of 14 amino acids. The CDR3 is CASSSRDSTYEQYF. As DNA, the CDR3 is TGTGCCAGCAGTTCCCGGGATTCAACCTACGAGCAGTACTTC.

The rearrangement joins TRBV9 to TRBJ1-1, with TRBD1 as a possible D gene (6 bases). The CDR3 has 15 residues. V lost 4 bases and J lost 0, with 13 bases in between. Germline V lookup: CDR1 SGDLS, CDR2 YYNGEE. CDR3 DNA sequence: TGTGCCAGCAGCACGACAGGTTCCCTGAACACTGAAGCTTTCTTT. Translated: CASSTTGSLNTEAFF.